Presented here are 19 T cell receptor beta chains from one specimen sequenced in a study of cytomegalovirus exposure and HLA in healthy donors. PCR was performed using 60 Vbeta and 13 Jbeta primers. Sequencing used immunoSEQ multiplex PCR; TCRdb keeps in-frame clones, though not all of them. Among about 160,000 clones listed, roughly 79% were seen once. The sequenced sample consisted of PBMCs. The source of these receptors is a man aged 30 to 45 in good health and CMV-seronegative.

The rearrangement joins TRBV4-2 to TRBJ2-1; 16 bases map to TRBD2. Germline CDR1 is LGHNA and CDR2 is YNFKEQ. There are 18 residues in the CDR3. The V segment lost 2 bases and the J segment 6 bases; nucleotides outside the gene matches: 7. The CDR3 bases are TGTGCCAGCAGCCAACCGGGACTAGCGGGAGGGCCCCGCAATGAGCAGTTCTTC. Protein: CASSQPGLAGGPRNEQFF.

The J gene is TRBJ2-3, the V gene TRBV13, with 8 bases that match TRBD2. V shed 0 bases and J 9 bases; nucleotides not matched to a gene: 11. This CDR3 is 16 amino acids long. The germline CDR1 and CDR2 sequences are PRHDT and FYEKMQ (reference sequence). DNA of the CDR3: TGTGCCAGCAGCTTAGGCCCTACTAGCGGATATTACACGCAGTATTTT. This gives the protein CASSLGPTSGYYTQYF. The whole variable domain, remainder taken from reference TRBV13 and TRBJ2-3, is AAGVIQSPRHLIKEKRETATLKCYPIPRHDTVYWYQQGPGQDPQFLISFYEKMQSDKGSIPDRFSAQQFSDYHSELNMSSLELGDSALYFCASSLGPTSGYYTQYFGPGTRLTVL.

The CDR3 nucleotides are TGTGCCAGCAGCTTGGCTGAGGGGGTGCAGACCCAGTACTTC. Translated, it gives CASSLAEGVQTQYF. V usage is TRBV5-4 and J usage is TRBJ2-5; perhaps TRBD1 as D (6 bases). Germline loops: CDR1 SGHNT, CDR2 YYREEE (reference sequence). The CDR3 consists of 14 residues. V lost 0 bases and J lost 6, with 12 bases in between.

J is TRBJ2-2 and V is TRBV5-1; D is possibly TRBD1 (6 bases). Trimming cost V 4 bases and J 4 bases, with 14 bases left between them. This CDR3 is 15 amino acids long. CDR1 is SGHRS and CDR2 is YFSETQ in the germline V gene. The CDR3 DNA follows: TGCGCCAGCAGCGATACAGGGTTTAGCACCGGGGAGCTGTTTTTT. This translates into CASSDTGFSTGELFF.

Points on this clone: One end of the junction is discordant with germline, which a read error may explain. The rearrangement links TRBV7-9 to TRBJ1-5, with D possibly TRBD1 on 6 matching bases. Germline loops: CDR1 SEHNR, CDR2 FQNEAQ (reference sequence). CDR3 length equals 14 residues. The CDR3 sequence: CSSSSQGINQPQHF. CDR3 bases: TGTTCCAGCAGCTCACAGGGTATCAATCAGCCCCAGCATTTT.

The CDR3 is CASSGGSPSSYEQYF. CDR3 nucleotides: TGTGCCAGCAGCGGGGGGTCACCGAGCTCCTACGAGCAGTACTTC. This chain joins TRBV5-4 and TRBJ2-7; D perhaps matches TRBD2 (6 bases). V was pared by 4 bases and J by 0 bases, with 14 bases between. The CDR3 sequence is 15 residues long. The germline gives CDR1 SGHNT, CDR2 YYREEE (reference sequence).

The rearrangement joins TRBV14 to TRBJ1-2, with D unresolved. V was shortened by 4 bases and J by 6 bases, with 15 bases between the two germline ends. Per the germline V gene, CDR1 is SGHDN and CDR2 is FVKESK. There are 14 residues in the CDR3. The CDR3 region is CASSPPRRVDGYTF. The CDR3 nucleotides are TGTGCCAGCAGCCCCCCTAGGAGAGTGGATGGCTACACCTTC.

This clone appeared a single time. The gene calls are TRBV5-4 and TRBJ1-3; D is uncertain. CDR1 SGHNT and CDR2 YYREEE come from the germline V gene (reference sequence). The CDR3 sequence is 14 residues long. V was shortened by 3 bases and J by 0 bases, with 7 bases between the two germline ends. The CDR3 protein is CASSSLNSGNTIYF. The CDR3, as DNA: TGTGCCAGCAGCTCCCTTAACTCTGGAAACACCATATATTTT.

The chain carries TRBV6-1 and TRBJ2-1, with TRBD2 identical over 15 bases. V shed 5 bases, J shed 10 bases, and the junction held 6 bases outside the gene matches. This CDR3 region has 15 residues. Germline V lookup: CDR1 MNHNS, CDR2 SASEGT. The CDR3 spells CASSTGTSGGIEQFF. DNA of the CDR3: TGTGCCAGCAGTACTGGGACTAGCGGGGGGATAGAGCAGTTCTTC.

This clone was picked up a small number of times. V usage is TRBV30 and J usage is TRBJ1-1; D possibly corresponds to TRBD1 (6 bases). This CDR3 region has 13 residues. Germline CDR1 reads GTSNPN; CDR2 reads SVGIG (reference sequence). The V end was cut by 4 bases, the J end by 2 bases, with 11 bases between. The CDR3 sequence is CAWNRGGNTEAFF. CDR3 coding DNA: TGTGCCTGGAATAGGGGGGGAAACACTGAAGCTTTCTTT. Full variable domain (outside the CDR3, taken from reference TRBV30 and TRBJ1-1): SQTIHQWPATLVQPVGSPLSLECTVEGTSNPNLYWYRQAAGRGLQLLFYSVGIGQISSEVPQNLSASRPQDRQFILSSKKLLLSDSGFYLCAWNRGGNTEAFFGQGTRLTVV.

This clone was counted a few times. The gene calls are TRBV5-6 and TRBJ1-2; D remains ambiguous. Trimming took off 0 bases at V and 0 bases at J, with 6 bases between the two ends. Germline values: CDR1 SGHDT, CDR2 YYEEEE. The CDR3 is made up of 14 amino acids. The CDR3 reads CASSLVSANYGYTF. The CDR3, as DNA: TGTGCCAGCAGCTTGGTGTCCGCTAACTATGGCTACACCTTC.

This clone appeared a few times. The chain recombines TRBV7-2 with TRBJ2-7; 8 nucleotides line up with TRBD2. The CDR3 totals 13 residues. CDR1 and CDR2 (germline): SGHTA, FQGNSA. With 4 bases clipped from V and 12 bases from J, the junction kept 11 bases outside the gene matches. CDR3 nucleotide sequence: TGTGCCAGCAGCTGGAGCGGGGGATCAGGTGCGTACTTC. This codes for CASSWSGGSGAYF.

V is TRBV7-9 and J is TRBJ2-2; D perhaps matches TRBD1 (6 bases). The V gene lost 1 base and the J gene lost 3 bases, with 6 bases spanning the gap. There are 14 residues in the CDR3. Germline assignment: CDR1 SEHNR and CDR2 FQNEAQ (reference sequence). The CDR3 here is CASSLEGDTGELFF. In DNA, the CDR3 is TGTGCCAGCAGCTTAGAGGGGGACACCGGGGAGCTGTTTTTT.

This sequence joins TRBV18 and TRBJ1-1; 10 bases fit TRBD1. Losses at the gene ends were 3 bases for V and 11 bases for J; bases not matched to a gene: 6. Germline assignment: CDR1 KGHSH and CDR2 LQKENI. There are 13 residues in the CDR3. The CDR3: CASSPGDRGQAFF. The CDR3 DNA reads TGTGCCAGCTCACCCGGGGACAGGGGACAGGCTTTCTTT.

V is TRBV28 and J is TRBJ2-7; D unclear. Trimming pared 7 bases from V and 4 bases from J, leaving 8 bases between. Germline V gene data show CDR1 as MDHEN and CDR2 as SYDVKM. The CDR3 spans 11 residues. The CDR3: CASTSEYEQYF. In DNA, the CDR3 is TGTGCCAGCACCTCCGAGTACGAGCAGTACTTC.

This clone has only a few counts. The gene calls are TRBV29-1 and TRBJ2-3, with a possible D match to TRBD2 (6 bases). This CDR3 has 13 amino acids. Germline V CDR1 and CDR2: SQVTM, ANQGSEA. Deletions cut 7 bases from V and 6 bases from J, with 17 bases between. DNA for the CDR3: TGCAGCGCCCGGGGGATTTCCACGGATACGCAGTATTTT. It yields the protein CSARGISTDTQYF.

This clone was found once. The chain couples TRBV11-2 to TRBJ1-1; TRBD1 agrees at 11 bases. The CDR3 is made up of 15 amino acids. V gave up 5 bases and J gave up 7 bases; unmatched junction bases: 9. Looked up from germline, CDR1 is SGHAT and CDR2 is FQNNGV. CDR3 sequence reads: CASSPRTGGAFEAFF. CDR3 in DNA: TGTGCCAGCAGCCCTAGGACAGGGGGCGCGTTTGAAGCTTTCTTT.

The chain links TRBV10-3 to TRBJ2-5; TRBD2 is a possible D gene (6 bases). The CDR3 totals 14 residues. Germline lookup yields CDR1 ENHRY and CDR2 SYGVKD. V lost 3 bases and J 1 base, leaving 9 bases between the germline ends. CDR3 residues: CAISDASAQETQYF. The CDR3 DNA follows: TGTGCCATCAGTGATGCTAGCGCCCAAGAGACCCAGTACTTC.

The chain uses TRBV6-5 and TRBJ2-7; 8 bases fit TRBD1. V dropped 2 bases and J dropped 5; count of bases not matched to a gene: 11. The CDR3 consists of 16 residues. The germline V gene encodes CDR1 MNHEY and CDR2 SVGAGI. The CDR3 reads CASSYRGTGRFHEQYF. The CDR3 DNA is TGTGCCAGCAGTTACCGGGGGACAGGAAGGTTCCACGAGCAGTACTTC.